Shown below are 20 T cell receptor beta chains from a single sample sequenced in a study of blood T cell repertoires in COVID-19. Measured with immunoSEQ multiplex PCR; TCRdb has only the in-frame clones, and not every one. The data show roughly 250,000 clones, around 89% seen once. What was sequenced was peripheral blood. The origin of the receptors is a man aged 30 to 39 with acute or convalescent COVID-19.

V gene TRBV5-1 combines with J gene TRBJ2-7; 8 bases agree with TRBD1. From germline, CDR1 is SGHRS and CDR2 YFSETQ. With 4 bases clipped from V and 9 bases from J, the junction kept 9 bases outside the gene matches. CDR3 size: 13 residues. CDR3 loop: CASSAGQGLGQYF. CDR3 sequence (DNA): TGCGCCAGCAGCGCCGGACAGGGTTTGGGGCAGTACTTC.

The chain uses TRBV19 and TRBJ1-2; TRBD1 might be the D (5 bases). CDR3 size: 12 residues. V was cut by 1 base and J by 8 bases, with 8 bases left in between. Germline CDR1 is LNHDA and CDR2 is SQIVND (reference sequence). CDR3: CASSIGGEGYTF. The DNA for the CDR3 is TGTGCCAGTAGTATAGGGGGGGAAGGCTACACCTTC.

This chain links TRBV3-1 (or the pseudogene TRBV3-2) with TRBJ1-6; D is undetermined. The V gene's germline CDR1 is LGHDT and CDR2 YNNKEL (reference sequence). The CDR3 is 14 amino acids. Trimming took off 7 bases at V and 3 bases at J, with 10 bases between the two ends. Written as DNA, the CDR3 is TGTGCCAGCAAGGAGGGATTCTATAATTCACCCCTCCACTTT. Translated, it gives CASKEGFYNSPLHF.

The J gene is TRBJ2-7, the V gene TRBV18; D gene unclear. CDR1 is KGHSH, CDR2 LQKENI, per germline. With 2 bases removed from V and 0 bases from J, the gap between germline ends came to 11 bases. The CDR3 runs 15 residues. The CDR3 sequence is CASSPEWLSSYEQYF. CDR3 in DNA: TGTGCCAGCTCACCAGAATGGCTCAGCTCCTACGAGCAGTACTTC.

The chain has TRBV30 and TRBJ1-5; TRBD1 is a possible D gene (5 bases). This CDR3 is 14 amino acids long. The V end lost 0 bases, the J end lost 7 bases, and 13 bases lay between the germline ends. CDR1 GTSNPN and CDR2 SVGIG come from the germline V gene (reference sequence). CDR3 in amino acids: CAWSVSRGSQPQHF. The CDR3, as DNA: TGTGCCTGGAGTGTATCAAGGGGAAGCCAGCCCCAGCATTTT.

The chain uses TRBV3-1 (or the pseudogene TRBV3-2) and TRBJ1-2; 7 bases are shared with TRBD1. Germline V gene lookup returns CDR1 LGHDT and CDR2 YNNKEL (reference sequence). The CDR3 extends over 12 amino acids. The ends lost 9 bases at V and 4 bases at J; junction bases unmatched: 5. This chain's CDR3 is CARQTGSYGYTF. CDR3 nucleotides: TGTGCCAGGCAGACAGGGTCCTATGGCTACACCTTC.

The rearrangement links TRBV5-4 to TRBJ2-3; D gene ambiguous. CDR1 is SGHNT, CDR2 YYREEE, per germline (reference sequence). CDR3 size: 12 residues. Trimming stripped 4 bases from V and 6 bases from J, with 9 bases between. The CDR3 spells CASSQAEDTQYF. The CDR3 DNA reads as TGTGCCAGCAGCCAGGCCGAGGATACGCAGTATTTT.

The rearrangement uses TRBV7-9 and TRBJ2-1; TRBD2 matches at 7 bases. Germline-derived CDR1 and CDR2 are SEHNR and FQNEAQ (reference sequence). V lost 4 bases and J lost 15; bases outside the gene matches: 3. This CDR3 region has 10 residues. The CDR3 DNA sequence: TGTGCCAGCAGCTCGGGGACTATGTTCTTC. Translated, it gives CASSSGTMFF.

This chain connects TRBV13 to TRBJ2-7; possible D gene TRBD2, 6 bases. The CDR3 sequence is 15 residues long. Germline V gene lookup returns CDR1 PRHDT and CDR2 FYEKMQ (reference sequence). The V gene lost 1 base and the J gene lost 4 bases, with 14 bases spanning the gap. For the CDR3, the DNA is TGTGCCAGCAGCTTAGCGGGGGACCCTATGTACGAGCAGTACTTC. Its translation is CASSLAGDPMYEQYF.

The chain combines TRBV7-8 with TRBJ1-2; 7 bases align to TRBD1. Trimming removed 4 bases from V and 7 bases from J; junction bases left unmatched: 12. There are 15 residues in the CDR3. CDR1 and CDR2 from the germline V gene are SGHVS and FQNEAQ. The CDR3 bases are TGTGCCAGCAGCTCCATCCGGACAGGCCCGGGTGGCTACACCTTC. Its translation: CASSSIRTGPGGYTF.

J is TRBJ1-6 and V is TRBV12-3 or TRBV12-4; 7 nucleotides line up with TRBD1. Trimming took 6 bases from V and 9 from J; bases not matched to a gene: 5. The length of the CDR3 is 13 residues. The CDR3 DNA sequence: TGTGCCAGCAGCTCAGGGGGACGTTCACCCCTCCACTTT. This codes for CASSSGGRSPLHF.

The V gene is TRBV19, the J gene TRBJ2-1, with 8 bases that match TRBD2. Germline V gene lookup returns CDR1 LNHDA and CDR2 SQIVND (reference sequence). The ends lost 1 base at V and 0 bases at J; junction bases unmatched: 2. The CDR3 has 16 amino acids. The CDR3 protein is CASSIGSGGSYNEQFF. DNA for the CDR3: TGTGCCAGTAGTATAGGGAGCGGGGGCTCCTACAATGAGCAGTTCTTC. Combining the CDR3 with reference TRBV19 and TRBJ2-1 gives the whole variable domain DGGITQSPKYLFRKEGQNVTLSCEQNLNHDAMYWYRQDPGQGLRLIYYSQIVNDFQKGDIAEGYSVSREKKESFPLTVTSAQKNPTAFYLCASSIGSGGSYNEQFFGPGTRLTVL.

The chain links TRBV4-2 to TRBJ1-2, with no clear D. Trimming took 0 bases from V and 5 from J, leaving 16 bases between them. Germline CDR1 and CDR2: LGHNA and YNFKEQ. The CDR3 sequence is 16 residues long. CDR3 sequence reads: CASSQDHSPAGYGYTF. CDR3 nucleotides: TGTGCCAGCAGCCAAGATCACAGTCCCGCCGGTTATGGCTACACCTTC.

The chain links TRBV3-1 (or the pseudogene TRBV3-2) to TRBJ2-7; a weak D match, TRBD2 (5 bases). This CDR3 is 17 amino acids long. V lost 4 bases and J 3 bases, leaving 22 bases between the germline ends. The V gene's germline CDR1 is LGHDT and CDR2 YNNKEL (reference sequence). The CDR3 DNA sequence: TGTGCCAGCAGCCCTTGGAGTGGAGGAGTCCTTGGCTACGAGCAGTACTTC. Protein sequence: CASSPWSGGVLGYEQYF.

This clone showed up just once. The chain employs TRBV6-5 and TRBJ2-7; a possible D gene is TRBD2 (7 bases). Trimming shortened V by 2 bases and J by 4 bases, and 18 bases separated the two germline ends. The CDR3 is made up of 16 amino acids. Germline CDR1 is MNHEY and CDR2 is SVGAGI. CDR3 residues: CASSYGYPGGWYEQYF. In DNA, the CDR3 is TGTGCCAGCAGTTACGGGTATCCGGGGGGCTGGTACGAGCAGTACTTC.

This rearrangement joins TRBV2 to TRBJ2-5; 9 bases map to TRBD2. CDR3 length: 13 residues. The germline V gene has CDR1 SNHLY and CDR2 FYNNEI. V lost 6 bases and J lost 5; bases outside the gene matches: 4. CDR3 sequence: CASSASGAETQYF. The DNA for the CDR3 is TGTGCCAGCAGCGCTAGCGGGGCGGAGACCCAGTACTTC.

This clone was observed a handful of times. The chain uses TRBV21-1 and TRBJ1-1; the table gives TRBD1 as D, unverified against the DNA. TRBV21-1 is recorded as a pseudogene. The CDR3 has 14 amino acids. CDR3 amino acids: CASSRSRTPTEAFF. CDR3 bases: TGTGCCAGCAGCAGGTCCAGAACACCCACTGAAGCTTTCTTT.

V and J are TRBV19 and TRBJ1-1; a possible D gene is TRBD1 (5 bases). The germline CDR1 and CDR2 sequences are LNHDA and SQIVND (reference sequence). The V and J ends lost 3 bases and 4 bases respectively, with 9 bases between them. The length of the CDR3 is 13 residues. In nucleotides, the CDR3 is TGTGCCAGTAGTATGGACGGGGGCACTGAAGCTTTCTTT. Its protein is CASSMDGGTEAFF.

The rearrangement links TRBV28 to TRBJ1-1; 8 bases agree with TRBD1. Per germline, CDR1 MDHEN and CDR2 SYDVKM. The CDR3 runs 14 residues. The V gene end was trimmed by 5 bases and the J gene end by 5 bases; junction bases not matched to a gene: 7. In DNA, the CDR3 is TGTGCCAGCAGTCCGCGACAGGGGTGGACTGAAGCTTTCTTT. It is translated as CASSPRQGWTEAFF.

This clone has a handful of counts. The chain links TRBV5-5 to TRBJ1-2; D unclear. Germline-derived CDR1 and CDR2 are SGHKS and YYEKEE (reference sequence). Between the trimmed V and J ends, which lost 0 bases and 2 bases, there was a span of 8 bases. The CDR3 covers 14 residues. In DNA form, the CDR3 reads TGTGCCAGCAGCTTGGATGGCACAAACTATGGCTACACCTTC. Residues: CASSLDGTNYGYTF.